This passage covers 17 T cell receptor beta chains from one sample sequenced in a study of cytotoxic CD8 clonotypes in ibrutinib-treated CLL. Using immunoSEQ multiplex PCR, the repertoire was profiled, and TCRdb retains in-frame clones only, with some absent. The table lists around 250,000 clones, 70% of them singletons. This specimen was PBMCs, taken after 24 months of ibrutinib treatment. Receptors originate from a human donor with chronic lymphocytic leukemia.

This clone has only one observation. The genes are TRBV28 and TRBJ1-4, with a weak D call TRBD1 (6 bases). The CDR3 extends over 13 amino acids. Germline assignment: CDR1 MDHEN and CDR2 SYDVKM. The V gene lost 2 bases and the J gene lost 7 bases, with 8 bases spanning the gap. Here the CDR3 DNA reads TGTGCCAGCAGTTTACAGGGGTTTGAAAAACTGTTTTTT. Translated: CASSLQGFEKLFF.

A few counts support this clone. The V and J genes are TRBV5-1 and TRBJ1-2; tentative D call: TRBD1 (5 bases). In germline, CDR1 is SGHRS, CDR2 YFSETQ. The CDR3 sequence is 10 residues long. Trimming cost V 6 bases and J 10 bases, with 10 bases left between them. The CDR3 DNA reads TGCGCCAGCATGGGGACCTACTACACCTTC. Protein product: CASMGTYYTF.

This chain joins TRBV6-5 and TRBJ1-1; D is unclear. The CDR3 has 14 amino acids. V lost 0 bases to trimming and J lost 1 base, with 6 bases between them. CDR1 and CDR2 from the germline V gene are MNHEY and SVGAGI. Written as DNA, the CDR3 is TGTGCCAGCAGTTACTCGCGGCAGAACACTGAAGCTTTCTTT. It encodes CASSYSRQNTEAFF.

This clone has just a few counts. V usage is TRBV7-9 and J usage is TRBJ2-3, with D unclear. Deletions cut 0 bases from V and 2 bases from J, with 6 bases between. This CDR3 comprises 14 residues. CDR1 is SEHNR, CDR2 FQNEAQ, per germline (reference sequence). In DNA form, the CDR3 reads TGTGCCAGCAGCTTAGCAACCGACACAGATACGCAGTATTTT. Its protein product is CASSLATDTDTQYF.

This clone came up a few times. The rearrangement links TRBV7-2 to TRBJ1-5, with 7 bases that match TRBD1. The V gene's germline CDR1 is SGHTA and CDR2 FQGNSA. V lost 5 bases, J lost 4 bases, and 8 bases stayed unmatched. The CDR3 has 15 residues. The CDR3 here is CASSPRGRGNQPQHF. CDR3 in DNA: TGTGCCAGCAGCCCAAGGGGGCGCGGGAATCAGCCCCAGCATTTT.

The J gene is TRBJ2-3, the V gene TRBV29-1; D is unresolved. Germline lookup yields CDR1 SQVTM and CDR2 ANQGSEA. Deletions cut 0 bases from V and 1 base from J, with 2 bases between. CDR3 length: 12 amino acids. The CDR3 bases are TGCAGCGTTGAAGATCGCACAGATACGCAGTATTTT. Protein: CSVEDRTDTQYF.

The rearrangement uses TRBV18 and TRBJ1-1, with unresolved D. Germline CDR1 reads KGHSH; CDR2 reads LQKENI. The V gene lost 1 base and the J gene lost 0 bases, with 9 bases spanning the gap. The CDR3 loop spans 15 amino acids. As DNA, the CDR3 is TGTGCCAGCTCACCACAGGGCCAGGTGAACACTGAAGCTTTCTTT. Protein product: CASSPQGQVNTEAFF. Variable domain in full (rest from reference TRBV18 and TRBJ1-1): NAGVMQNPRHLVRRRGQEARLRCSPMKGHSHVYWYRQLPEEGLKFMVYLQKENIIDESGMPKERFSAEFPKEGPSILRIQQVVRGDSAAYFCASSPQGQVNTEAFFGQGTRLTVV.

DNA for the CDR3: TGTGCCAGCAAAACCGGGACAGGGGGCATCAATCAGCCCCAGCATTTT. This translates into CASKTGTGGINQPQHF. This rearrangement joins TRBV28 to TRBJ1-5; 12 bases are a match to TRBD1. J was trimmed by 3 bases and V by 7 bases; bases with no gene match: 7. Per germline, CDR1 MDHEN and CDR2 SYDVKM. This CDR3 comprises 16 residues.

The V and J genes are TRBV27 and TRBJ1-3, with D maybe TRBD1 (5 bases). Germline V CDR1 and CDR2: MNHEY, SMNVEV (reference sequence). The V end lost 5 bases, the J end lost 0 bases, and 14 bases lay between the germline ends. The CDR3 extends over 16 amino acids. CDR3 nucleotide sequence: TGTGCCAGCAGTCCCGCCGGGGCCGACTCTGGAAACACCATATATTTT. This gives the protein CASSPAGADSGNTIYF.

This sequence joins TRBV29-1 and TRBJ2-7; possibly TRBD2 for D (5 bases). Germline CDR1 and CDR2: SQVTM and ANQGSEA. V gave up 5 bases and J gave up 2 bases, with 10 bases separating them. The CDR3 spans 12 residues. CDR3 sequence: CSVRTGTYEQYF. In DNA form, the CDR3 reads TGCAGCGTTAGAACCGGGACCTACGAGCAGTACTTC.

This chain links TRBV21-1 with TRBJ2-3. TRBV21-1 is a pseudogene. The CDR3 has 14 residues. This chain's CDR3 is CASSKVRVTDTQYF. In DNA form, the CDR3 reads TGTGCCAGCAGCAAAGTTAGGGTCACAGATACGCAGTATTTT.

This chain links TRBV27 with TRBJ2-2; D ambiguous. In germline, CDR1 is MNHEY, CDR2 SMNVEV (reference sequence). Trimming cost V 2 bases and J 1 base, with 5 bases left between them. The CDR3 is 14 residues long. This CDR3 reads CASSLGQNTGELFF. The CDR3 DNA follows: TGTGCCAGCAGTTTAGGGCAGAACACCGGGGAGCTGTTTTTT.

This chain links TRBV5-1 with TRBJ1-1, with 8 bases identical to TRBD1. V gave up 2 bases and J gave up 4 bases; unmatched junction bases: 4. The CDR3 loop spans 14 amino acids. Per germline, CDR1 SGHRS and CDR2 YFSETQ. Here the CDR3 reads CASSFGTGPTEAFF. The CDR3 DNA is TGCGCCAGCAGCTTTGGGACAGGCCCCACTGAAGCTTTCTTT.

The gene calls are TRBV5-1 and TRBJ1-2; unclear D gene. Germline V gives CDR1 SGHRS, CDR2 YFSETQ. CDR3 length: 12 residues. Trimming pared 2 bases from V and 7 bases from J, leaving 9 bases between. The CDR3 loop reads CASSFGGFGYTF. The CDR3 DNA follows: TGCGCCAGCAGCTTTGGCGGCTTTGGCTACACCTTC.

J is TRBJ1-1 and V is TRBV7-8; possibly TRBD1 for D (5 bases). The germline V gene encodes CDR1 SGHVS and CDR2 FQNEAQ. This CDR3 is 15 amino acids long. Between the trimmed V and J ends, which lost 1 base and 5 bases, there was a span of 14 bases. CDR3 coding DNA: TGTGCCAGCAGCTTAGAGTCACAGGCACAAACTGAAGCTTTCTTT. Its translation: CASSLESQAQTEAFF.

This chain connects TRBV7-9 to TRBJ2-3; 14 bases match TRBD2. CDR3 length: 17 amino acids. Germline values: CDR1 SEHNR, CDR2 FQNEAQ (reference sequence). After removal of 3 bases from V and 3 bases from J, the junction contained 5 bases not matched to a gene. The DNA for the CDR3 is TGTGCCAGCAGCTTCGGACTAGCGGGAGGTTGGACAGATACGCAGTATTTT. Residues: CASSFGLAGGWTDTQYF.

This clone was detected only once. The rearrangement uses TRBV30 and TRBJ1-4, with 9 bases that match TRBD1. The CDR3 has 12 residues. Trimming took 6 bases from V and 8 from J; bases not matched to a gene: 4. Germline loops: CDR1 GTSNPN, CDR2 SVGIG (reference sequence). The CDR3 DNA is TGTGCCTGCGAGGGGACAGGGGAAAAACTGTTTTTT. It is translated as CACEGTGEKLFF.